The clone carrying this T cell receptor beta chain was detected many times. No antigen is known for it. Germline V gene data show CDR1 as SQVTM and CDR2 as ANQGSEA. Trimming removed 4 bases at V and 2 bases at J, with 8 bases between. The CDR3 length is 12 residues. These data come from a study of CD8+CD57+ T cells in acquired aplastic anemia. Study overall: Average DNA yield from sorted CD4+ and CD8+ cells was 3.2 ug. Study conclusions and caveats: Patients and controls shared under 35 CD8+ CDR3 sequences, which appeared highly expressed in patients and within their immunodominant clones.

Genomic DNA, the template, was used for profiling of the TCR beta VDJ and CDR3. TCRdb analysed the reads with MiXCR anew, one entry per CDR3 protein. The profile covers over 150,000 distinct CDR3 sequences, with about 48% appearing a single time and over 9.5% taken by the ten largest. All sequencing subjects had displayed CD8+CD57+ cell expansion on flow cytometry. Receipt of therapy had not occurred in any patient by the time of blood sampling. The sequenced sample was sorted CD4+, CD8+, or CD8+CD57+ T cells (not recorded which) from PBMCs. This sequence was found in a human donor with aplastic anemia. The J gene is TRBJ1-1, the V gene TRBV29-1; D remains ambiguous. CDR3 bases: TGCAGCGTTGTACCCCCAAACACTGAAGCTTTCTTT. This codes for CSVVPPNTEAFF.